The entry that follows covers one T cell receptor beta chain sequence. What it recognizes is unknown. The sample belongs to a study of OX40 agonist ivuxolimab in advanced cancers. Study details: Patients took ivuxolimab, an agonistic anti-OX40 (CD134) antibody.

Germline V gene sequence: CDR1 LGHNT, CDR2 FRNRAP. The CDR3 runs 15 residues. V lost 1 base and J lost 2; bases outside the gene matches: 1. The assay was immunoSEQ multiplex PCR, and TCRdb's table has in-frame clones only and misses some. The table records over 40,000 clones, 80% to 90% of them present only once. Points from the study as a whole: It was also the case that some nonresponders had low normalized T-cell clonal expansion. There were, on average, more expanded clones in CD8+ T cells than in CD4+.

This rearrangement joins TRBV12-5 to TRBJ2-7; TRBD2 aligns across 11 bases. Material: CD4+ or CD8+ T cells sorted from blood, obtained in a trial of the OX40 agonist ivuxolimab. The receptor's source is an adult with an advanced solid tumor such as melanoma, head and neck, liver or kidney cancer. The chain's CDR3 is CASGLGLAGPYEQYF. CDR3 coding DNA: TGTGCTAGTGGTTTGGGACTAGCGGGACCCTACGAGCAGTACTTC.